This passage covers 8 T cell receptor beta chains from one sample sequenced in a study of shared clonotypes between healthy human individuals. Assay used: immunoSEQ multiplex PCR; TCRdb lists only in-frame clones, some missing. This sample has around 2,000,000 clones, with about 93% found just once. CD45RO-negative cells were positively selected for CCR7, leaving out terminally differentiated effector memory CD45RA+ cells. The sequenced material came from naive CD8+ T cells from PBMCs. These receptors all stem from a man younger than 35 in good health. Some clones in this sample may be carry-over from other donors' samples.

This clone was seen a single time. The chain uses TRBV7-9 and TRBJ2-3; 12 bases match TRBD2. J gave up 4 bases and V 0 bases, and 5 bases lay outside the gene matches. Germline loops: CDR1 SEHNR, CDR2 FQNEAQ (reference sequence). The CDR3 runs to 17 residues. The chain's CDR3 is CASSLATSGRLADTQYF. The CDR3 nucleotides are TGTGCCAGCAGCTTAGCGACTAGCGGGAGATTAGCAGATACGCAGTATTTT.

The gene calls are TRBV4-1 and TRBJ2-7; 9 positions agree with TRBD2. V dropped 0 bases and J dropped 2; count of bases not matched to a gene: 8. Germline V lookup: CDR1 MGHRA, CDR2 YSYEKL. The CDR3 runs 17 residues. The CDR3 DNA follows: TGCGCCAGCAGCCAAGAAGGGATGGCTAGCGGGACCTACGAGCAGTACTTC. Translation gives CASSQEGMASGTYEQYF.

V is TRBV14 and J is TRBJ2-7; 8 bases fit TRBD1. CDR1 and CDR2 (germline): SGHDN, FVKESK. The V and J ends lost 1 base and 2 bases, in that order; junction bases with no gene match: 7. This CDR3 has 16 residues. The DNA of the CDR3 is TGTGCCAGCAGCCAAGTGTCCCGGGACAGGACCTACGAGCAGTACTTC. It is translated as CASSQVSRDRTYEQYF. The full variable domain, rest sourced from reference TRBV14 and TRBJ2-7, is EAGVTQFPSHSVIEKGQTVTLRCDPISGHDNLYWYRRVMGKEIKFLLHFVKESKQDESGMPNNRFLAERTGGTYSTLKVQPAELEDSGVYFCASSQVSRDRTYEQYFGPGTRLTVT.

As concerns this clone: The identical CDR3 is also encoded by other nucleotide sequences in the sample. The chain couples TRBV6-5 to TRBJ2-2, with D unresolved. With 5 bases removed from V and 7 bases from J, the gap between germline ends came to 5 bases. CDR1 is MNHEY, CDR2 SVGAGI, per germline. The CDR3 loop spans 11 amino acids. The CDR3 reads CASSASGELFF. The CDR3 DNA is TGTGCCAGCAGTGCCAGCGGGGAGCTGTTTTTT.

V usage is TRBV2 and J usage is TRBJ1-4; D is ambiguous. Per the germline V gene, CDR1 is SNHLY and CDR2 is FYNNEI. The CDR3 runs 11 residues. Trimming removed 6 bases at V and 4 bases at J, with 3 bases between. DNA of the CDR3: TGTGCCAGCAGCTATAATGAAAAACTGTTTTTT. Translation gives CASSYNEKLFF.

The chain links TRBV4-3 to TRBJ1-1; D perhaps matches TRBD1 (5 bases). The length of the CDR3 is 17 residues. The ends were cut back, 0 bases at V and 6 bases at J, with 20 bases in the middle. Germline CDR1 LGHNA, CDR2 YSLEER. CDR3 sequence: CASSQDTTLNQGPEAFF. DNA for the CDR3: TGCGCCAGCAGCCAAGACACCACCCTCAATCAGGGACCTGAAGCTTTCTTT.

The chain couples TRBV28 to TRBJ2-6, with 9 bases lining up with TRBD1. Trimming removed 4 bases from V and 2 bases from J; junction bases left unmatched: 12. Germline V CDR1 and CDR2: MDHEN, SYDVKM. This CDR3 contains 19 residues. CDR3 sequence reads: CASSSQTGGFTAGANVLTF. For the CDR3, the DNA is TGTGCCAGCAGTTCCCAAACAGGGGGCTTTACTGCTGGGGCCAACGTCCTGACTTTC.

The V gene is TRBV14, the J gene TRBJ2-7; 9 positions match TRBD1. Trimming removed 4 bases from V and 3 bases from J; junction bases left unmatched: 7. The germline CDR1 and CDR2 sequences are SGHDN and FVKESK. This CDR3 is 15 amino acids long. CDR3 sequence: CASSPETGGLYEQYF. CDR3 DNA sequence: TGTGCCAGCAGCCCCGAGACAGGGGGACTCTACGAGCAGTACTTC. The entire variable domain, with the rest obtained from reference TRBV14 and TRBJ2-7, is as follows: EAGVTQFPSHSVIEKGQTVTLRCDPISGHDNLYWYRRVMGKEIKFLLHFVKESKQDESGMPNNRFLAERTGGTYSTLKVQPAELEDSGVYFCASSPETGGLYEQYFGPGTRLTVT.